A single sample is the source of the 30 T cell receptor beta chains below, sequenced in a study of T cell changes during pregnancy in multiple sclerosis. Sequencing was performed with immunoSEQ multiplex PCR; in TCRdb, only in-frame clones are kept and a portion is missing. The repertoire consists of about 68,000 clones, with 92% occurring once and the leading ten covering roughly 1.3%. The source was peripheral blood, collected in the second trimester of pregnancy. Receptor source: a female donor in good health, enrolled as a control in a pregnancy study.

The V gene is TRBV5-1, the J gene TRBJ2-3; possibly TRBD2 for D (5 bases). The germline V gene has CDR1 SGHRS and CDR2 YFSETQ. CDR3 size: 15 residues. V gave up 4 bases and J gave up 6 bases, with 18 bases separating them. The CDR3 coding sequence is TGCGCCAGCAGCCCTAGCTCGGACGGTCTTGATACGCAGTATTTT. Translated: CASSPSSDGLDTQYF.

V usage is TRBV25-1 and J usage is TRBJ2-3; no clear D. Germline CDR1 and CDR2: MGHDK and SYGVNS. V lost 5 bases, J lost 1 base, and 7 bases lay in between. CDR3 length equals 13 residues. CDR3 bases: TGTGCCAGCAGTAACGGTGGCACAGATACGCAGTATTTT. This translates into CASSNGGTDTQYF.

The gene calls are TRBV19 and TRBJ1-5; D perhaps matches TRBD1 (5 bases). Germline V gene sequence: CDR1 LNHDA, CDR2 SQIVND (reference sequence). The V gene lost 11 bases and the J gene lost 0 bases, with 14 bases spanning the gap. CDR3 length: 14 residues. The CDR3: CAYSRQNSNQPQHF. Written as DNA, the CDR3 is TGTGCCTACTCTCGACAGAATAGCAATCAGCCCCAGCATTTT.

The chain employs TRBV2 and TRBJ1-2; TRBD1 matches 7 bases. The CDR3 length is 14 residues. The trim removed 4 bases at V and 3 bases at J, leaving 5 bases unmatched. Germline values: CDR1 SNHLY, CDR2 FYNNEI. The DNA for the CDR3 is TGTGCCAGCAGTGGGGTGGGACAGTACTATGGCTACACCTTC. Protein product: CASSGVGQYYGYTF.

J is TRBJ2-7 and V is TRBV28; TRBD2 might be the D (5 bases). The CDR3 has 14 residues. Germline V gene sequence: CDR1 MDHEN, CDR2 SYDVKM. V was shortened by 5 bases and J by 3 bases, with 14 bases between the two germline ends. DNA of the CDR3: TGTGCCAGCAGTCCAGAGAGAACTAGCTACGAGCAGTACTTC. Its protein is CASSPERTSYEQYF.

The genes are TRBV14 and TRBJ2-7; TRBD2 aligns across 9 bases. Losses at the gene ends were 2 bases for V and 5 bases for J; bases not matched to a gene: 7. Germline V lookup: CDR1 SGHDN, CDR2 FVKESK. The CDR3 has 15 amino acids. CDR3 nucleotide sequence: TGTGCCAGCAGCCAAAGGGCGGGAGGGTCCCACGAGCAGTACTTC. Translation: CASSQRAGGSHEQYF. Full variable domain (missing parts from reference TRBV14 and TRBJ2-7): EAGVTQFPSHSVIEKGQTVTLRCDPISGHDNLYWYRRVMGKEIKFLLHFVKESKQDESGMPNNRFLAERTGGTYSTLKVQPAELEDSGVYFCASSQRAGGSHEQYFGPGTRLTVT.

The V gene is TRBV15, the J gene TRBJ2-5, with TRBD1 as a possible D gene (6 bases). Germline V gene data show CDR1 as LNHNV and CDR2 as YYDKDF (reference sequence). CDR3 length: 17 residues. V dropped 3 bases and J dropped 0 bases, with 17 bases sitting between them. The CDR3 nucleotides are TGTGCCACCAGCAGTGTCGAGGGGGACAAATACCAAGAGACCCAGTACTTC. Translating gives CATSSVEGDKYQETQYF.

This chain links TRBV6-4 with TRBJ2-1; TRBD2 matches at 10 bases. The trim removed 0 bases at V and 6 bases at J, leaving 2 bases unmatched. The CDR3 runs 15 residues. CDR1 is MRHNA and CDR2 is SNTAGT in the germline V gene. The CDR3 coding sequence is TGTGCCAGCAGTGACTCGATAGCGGGGGGCAATGAGCAGTTCTTC. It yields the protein CASSDSIAGGNEQFF.

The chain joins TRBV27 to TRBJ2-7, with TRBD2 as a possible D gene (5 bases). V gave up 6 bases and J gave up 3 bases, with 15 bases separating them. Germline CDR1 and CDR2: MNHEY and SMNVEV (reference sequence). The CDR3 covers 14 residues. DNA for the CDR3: TGTGCCAGCAGCCCCGCCGGGATGAACTACGAGCAGTACTTC. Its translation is CASSPAGMNYEQYF.

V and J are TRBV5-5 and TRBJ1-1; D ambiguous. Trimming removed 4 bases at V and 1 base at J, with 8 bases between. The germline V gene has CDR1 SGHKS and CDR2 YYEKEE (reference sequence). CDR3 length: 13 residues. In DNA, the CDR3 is TGTGCCAGCAGCGCGTCAAGGAACACTGAAGCTTTCTTT. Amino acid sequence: CASSASRNTEAFF.

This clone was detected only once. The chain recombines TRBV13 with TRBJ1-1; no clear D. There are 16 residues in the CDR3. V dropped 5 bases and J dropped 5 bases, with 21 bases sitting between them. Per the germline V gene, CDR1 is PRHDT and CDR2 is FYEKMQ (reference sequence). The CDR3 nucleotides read TGTGCCAGCAGCCCCTCCTCGCCGGGTTTGAGGACTGAAGCTTTCTTT. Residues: CASSPSSPGLRTEAFF.

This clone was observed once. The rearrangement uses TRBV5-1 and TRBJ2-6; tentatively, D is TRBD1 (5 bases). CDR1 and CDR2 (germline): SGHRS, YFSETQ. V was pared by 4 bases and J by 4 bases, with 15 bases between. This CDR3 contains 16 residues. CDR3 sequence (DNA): TGCGCCAGCAGCCTGGAAGGGGCCGCAGGGGCCAACGTCCTGACTTTC. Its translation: CASSLEGAAGANVLTF. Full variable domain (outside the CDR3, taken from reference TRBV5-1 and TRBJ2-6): KAGVTQTPRYLIKTRGQQVTLSCSPISGHRSVSWYQQTPGQGLQFLFEYFSETQRNKGNFPGRFSGRQFSNSRSEMNVSTLELGDSALYLCASSLEGAAGANVLTFGAGSRLTVL.

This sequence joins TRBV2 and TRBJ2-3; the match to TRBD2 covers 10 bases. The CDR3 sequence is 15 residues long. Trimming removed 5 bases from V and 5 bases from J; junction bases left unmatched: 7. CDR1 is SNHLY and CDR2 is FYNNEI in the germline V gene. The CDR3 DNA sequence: TGTGCCAGCAGTTCCCGAGCGGGAGGGGGAGATACGCAGTATTTT. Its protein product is CASSSRAGGGDTQYF. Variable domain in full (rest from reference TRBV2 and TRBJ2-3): EPEVTQTPSHQVTQMGQEVILRCVPISNHLYFYWYRQILGQKVEFLVSFYNNEISEKSEIFDDQFSVERPDGSNFTLKIRSTKLEDSAMYFCASSSRAGGGDTQYFGPGTRLTVL.

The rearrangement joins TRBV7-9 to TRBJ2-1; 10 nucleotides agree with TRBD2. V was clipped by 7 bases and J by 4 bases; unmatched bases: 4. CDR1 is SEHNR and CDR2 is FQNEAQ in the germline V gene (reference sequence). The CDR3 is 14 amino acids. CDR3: CASTGLATYNEQFF. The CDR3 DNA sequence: TGTGCCAGCACGGGACTAGCGACGTACAATGAGCAGTTCTTC. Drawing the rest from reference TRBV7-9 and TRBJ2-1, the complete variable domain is DTGVSQNPRHKITKRGQNVTFRCDPISEHNRLYWYRQTLGQGPEFLTYFQNEAQLEKSRLLSDRFSAERPKGSFSTLEIQRTEQGDSAMYLCASTGLATYNEQFFGPGTRLTVL.

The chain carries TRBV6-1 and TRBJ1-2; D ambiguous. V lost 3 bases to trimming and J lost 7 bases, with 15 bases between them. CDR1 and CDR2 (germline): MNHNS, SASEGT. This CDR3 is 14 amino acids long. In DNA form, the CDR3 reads TGTGCCAGCAGTGATGAGTGGAGAAGAGGTGGCTACACCTTC. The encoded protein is CASSDEWRRGGYTF.

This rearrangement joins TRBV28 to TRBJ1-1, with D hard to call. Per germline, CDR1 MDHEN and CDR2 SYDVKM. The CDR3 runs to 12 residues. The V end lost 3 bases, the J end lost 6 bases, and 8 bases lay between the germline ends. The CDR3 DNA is TGTGCCAGCAGTTTCCCAGGATCTGAAGCTTTCTTT. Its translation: CASSFPGSEAFF.

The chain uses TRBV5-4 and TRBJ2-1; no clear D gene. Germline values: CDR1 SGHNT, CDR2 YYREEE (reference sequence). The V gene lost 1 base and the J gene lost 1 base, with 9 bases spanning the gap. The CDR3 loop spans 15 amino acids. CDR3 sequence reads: CASSLSIDSYNEQFF. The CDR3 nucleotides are TGTGCCAGCAGCTTGTCTATAGATTCCTACAATGAGCAGTTCTTC.

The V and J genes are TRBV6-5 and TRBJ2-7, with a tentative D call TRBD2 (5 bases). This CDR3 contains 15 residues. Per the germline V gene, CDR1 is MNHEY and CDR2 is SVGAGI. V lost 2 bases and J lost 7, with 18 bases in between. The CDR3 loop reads CASSYRQPTRGEQYF. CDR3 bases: TGTGCCAGCAGTTACAGGCAGCCAACCCGCGGGGAGCAGTACTTC.

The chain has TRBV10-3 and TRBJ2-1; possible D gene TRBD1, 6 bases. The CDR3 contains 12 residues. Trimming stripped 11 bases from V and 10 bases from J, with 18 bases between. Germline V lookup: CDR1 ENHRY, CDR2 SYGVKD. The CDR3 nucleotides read TGTGCCTCTCAAACTAGGGGGAAAGAGCAGTTCTTC. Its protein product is CASQTRGKEQFF.

The CDR3 nucleotides are TGTGCCAGCCGAAAGCGGGAGATCACCGGGGAGCTGTTTTTT. It codes for CASRKREITGELFF. V is TRBV28 and J is TRBJ2-2; 8 bases fit TRBD2. The germline V gene encodes CDR1 MDHEN and CDR2 SYDVKM. V was clipped by 8 bases and J by 4 bases; unmatched bases: 6. This CDR3 is built from 14 residues.

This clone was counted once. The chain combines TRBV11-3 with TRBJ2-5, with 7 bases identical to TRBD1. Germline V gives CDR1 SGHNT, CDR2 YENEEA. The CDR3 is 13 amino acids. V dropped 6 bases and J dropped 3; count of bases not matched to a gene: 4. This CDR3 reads CASRFQGEETQYF. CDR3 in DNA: TGTGCCAGCAGATTCCAGGGGGAAGAGACCCAGTACTTC.

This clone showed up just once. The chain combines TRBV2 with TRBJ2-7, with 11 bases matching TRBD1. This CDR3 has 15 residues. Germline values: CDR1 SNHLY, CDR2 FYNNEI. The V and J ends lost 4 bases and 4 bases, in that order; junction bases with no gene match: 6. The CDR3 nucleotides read TGTGCCAGCAGTGGAGGGACAGGGGGGTATTACGAGCAGTACTTC. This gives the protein CASSGGTGGYYEQYF.

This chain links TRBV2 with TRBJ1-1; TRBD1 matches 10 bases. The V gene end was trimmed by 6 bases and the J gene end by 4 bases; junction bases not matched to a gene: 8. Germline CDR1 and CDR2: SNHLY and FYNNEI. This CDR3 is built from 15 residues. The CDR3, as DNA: TGTGCCAGCAGACCGCGACAGGGGGCAGGCACTGAAGCTTTCTTT. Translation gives CASRPRQGAGTEAFF.

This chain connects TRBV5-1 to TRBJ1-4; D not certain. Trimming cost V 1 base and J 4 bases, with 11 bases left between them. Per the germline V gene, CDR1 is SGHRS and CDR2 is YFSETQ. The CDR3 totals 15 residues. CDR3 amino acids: CASSLSGWSNEKLFF. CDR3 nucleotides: TGCGCCAGCAGCTTGTCGGGTTGGAGTAATGAAAAACTGTTTTTT.

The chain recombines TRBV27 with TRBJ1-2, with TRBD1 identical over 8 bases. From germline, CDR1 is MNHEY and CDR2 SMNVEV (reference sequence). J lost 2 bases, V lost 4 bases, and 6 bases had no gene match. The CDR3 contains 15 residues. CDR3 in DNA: TGTGCCAGCAGTTATGTGGCAGGGGGCAACTATGGCTACACCTTC. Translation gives CASSYVAGGNYGYTF.

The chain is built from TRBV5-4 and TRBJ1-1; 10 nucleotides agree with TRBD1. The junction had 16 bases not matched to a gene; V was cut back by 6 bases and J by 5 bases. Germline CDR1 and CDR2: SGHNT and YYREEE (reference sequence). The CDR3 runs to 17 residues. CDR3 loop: CASIAGRGTGARTEAFF. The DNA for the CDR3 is TGTGCCAGCATAGCCGGCCGCGGGACAGGGGCGAGGACTGAAGCTTTCTTT.

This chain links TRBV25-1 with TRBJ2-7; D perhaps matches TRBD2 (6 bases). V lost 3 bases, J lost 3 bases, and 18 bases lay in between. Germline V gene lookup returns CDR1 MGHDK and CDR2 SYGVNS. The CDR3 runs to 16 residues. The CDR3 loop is CASSDGGICLYYEQYF. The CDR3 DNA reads TGTGCCAGCAGTGACGGGGGTATCTGTCTGTACTACGAGCAGTACTTC.

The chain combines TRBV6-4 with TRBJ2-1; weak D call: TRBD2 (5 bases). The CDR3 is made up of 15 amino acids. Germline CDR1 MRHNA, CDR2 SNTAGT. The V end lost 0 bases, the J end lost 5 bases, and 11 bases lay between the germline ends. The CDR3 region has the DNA TGTGCCAGCAGTGACTCTGAGGACTCGCACAATGAGCAGTTCTTC. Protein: CASSDSEDSHNEQFF.

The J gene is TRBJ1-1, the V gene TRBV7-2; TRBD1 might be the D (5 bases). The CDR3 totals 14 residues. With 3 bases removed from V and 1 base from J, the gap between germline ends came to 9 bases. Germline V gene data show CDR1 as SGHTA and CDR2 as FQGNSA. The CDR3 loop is CASSLGRANTEAFF. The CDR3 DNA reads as TGTGCCAGCAGCTTGGGCAGGGCGAACACTGAAGCTTTCTTT.

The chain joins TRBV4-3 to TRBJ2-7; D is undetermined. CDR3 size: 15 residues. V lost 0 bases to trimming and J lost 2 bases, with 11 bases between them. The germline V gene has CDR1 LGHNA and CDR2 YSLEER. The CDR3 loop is CASSQDYTSTYEQYF. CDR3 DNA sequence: TGCGCCAGCAGCCAAGATTATACGAGTACCTACGAGCAGTACTTC.